These 5 T cell receptor beta chains were all obtained from the same sample, sequenced in a study of shared clonotypes between healthy human individuals. TCRdb keeps only in-frame clones here, not all; method: immunoSEQ multiplex PCR. The sample has about 1 million clones; about three quarters are singletons. Sequenced input: memory CD4+ T cells sorted from blood. Subset noted: CD45RA-negative fraction. The receptors stem from a man aged 18 to 30 in good health.

The chain joins TRBV9 to TRBJ2-7; D perhaps matches TRBD1 (5 bases). V was pared by 4 bases and J by 1 base, with 15 bases between. The CDR3 loop spans 15 amino acids. CDR1 SGDLS and CDR2 YYNGEE come from the germline V gene. The CDR3 nucleotides are TGTGCCAGCAGCCCCCAGACAGCCCCTTCCTACGAGCAGTACTTC. This encodes CASSPQTAPSYEQYF.

This clone was recorded only once. The CDR3 loop reads CASSENLGGNQPQHF. CDR3 bases: TGTGCCAGCAGTGAAAACCTTGGGGGCAATCAGCCCCAGCATTTT. V gene TRBV2 combines with J gene TRBJ1-5; D call uncertain. Per the germline V gene, CDR1 is SNHLY and CDR2 is FYNNEI. V was pared by 2 bases and J by 2 bases, with 10 bases between. The CDR3 extends over 15 amino acids.

The chain joins TRBV6-1 to TRBJ1-1; D is unclear. V was trimmed by 2 bases and J by 1 base, leaving 5 bases between them. This CDR3 contains 13 residues. The germline CDR1 and CDR2 sequences are MNHNS and SASEGT. CDR3: CASSEYRNTEAFF. CDR3 nucleotides: TGTGCCAGCAGTGAATACCGGAACACTGAAGCTTTCTTT.

This sequence joins TRBV19 and TRBJ2-3; 9 nucleotides align to TRBD2. The J segment lost 1 base and the V segment lost 4 bases, leaving 3 bases of the junction unmatched. Germline CDR1 is LNHDA and CDR2 is SQIVND (reference sequence). The CDR3 has 15 amino acids. CDR3 DNA: TGTGCCAGTAGTAGCGGGGGGGCCGGCACAGATACGCAGTATTTT. Translating it yields CASSSGGAGTDTQYF.

CDR3 in DNA: TGTGCCAGCTCACCAACCAGGGACGGCGGAAACACCATATATTTT. This codes for CASSPTRDGGNTIYF. The rearrangement joins TRBV18 to TRBJ1-3; the D gene is possibly TRBD1 (5 bases). The CDR3 length is 15 residues. V was shortened by 2 bases and J by 4 bases, with 12 bases between the two germline ends. Germline V gene lookup returns CDR1 KGHSH and CDR2 LQKENI.